This TCR beta chain was captured in a study of response to subunit inactivated influenza vaccine. Germline V gives CDR1 SGHRS, CDR2 YFSETQ. The V gene lost 0 bases and the J gene lost 3 bases, with 16 bases spanning the gap. CDR3 size: 16 residues. This clonotype was counted many times. In TCRdb, the RT-PCR reads were re-called with MiXCR into one record per CDR3 protein. The repertoire includes under 500,000 distinct CDR3 sequences, roughly 9.8% of them detected once, and roughly 12% sits in the top ten. Sequences were derived from PBMCs from blood, sampled about 40 days after vaccination. The chain joins TRBV5-1 to TRBJ2-7, with D possibly TRBD2 on 5 matching bases. This clonotype originated in a man over 45 who received an inactivated influenza vaccine. The CDR3 coding sequence is TGCGCCAGCAGCTTGGACGGCGGTCCGGGGTACTACGAGCAGTACTTC. Its translation: CASSLDGGPGYYEQYF.